This T cell receptor beta chain was identified during a study of OX40 agonist ivuxolimab in advanced cancers. In the study overall: Dose-escalation subjects each had hepatocellular carcinoma, melanoma, renal cell or head and neck cancer.

Produced via immunoSEQ multiplex PCR; TCRdb's table is partial and in-frame only. This sample has tens of thousands of clones, with around 84% found just once. Trimming removed 3 bases from V and 4 bases from J, with 13 bases in between. The CDR3 runs to 14 residues. CDR1 SGHVS and CDR2 FNYEAQ come from the germline V gene. Comment on this clone: What it binds is not known.

The study, taken as a whole, reports: Relative to CD4+ cells, CD8+ T cells on average had more expanded clones. The authors did not determine the antigen specificity of the expanded peripheral T cells.

With autoimmune disease history or systemic immunosuppression, patients were excluded. The sequence derives from an adult with an advanced solid tumor such as melanoma, head and neck, liver or kidney cancer. Material: CD4+ or CD8+ T cells sorted from blood, obtained in a trial of the OX40 agonist ivuxolimab. The rearrangement links TRBV7-6 to TRBJ2-7; no clear D. The CDR3 is CASSFGLAGYEQYF. In nucleotides, the CDR3 is TGTGCCAGCAGCTTTGGTTTAGCCGGTTACGAGCAGTACTTC.